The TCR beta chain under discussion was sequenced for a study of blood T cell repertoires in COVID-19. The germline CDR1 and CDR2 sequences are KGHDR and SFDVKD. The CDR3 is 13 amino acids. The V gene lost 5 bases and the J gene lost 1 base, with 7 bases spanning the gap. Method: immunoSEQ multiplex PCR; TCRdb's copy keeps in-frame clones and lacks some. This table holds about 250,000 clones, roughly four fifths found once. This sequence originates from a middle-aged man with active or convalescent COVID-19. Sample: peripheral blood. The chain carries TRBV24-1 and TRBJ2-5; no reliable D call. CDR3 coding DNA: TGTGCCACCAGTGGGCAGTCCCAAGAGACCCAGTACTTC. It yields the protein CATSGQSQETQYF.